This T cell receptor beta chain was sequenced in a study of Ad26.COV2.S vaccination and SARS-CoV-2 variants (dated by TCRdb to 2020 to 2023). About the full investigation: Donors in the vaccine arm were drawn from COV1001, a phase I-IIa trial of Ad26.COV2.S in healthy adults that was multicentre, randomized, double-blind and placebo-controlled. TCRbeta repertoire sequencing served as the tool for gauging how specific and how broad the SARS-CoV-2-reactive T cell receptors were following Ad26.COV2.S vaccination. Investigators remained blinded to trial group allocation during experiments and outcome assessment. Ad26.COV2.S was given intramuscularly at 5x10^10 or 1x10^11 viral particles, as a single shot or as two shots 56 days apart. The TCR-sequenced set comprised approximately 30 samples: some 20 Ad26.COV2.S vaccine recipients, 5 placebo recipients and 8 SARS-CoV-2 convalescent individuals. Participants in the trial were split at random into five groups of five each, receiving low-dose or high-dose Ad26.COV2.S once or twice, or else placebo on both occasions.

The CDR3, cysteine through phenylalanine, is 14 amino acids long. The entry retains the CDR3 DNA only, 42 bases that are in frame from base 1. The junction shows trimming of 2 bases on V and 2 bases on J, plus 8 bases between the germline ends. CDR1 and CDR2 are read off the germline V gene as MDHEN and SYDVKM. What the treatment or condition label conveys for this sample: 15 to 20 received Ad26.COV2.S at low or high dose, single or two shots; a few received placebo; per-sample allocation not given. For vaccine and placebo recipients, repertoires were sequenced using samples collected on day 63 after the first injection. Between 29 July and 7 August 2020, Cohort 1b enrolled about 27 adults aged 18-55 years at one site in Boston, USA. Ad26.COV2.S was a replication-incompetent adenovirus type 26 vector that expressed a prefusion-stabilized SARS-CoV-2 spike protein derived from the original Wuhan strain.

TCRbeta CDR3 regions were sequenced with the immunoSEQ Assay. After extraction, genomic DNA underwent amplification by bias-controlled multiplex PCR, followed by high-throughput sequencing. The paper's processing steps were these. Collapsing and filtering of sequences were performed to quantify the absolute abundance of each unique TCRbeta CDR3 region. T cell fraction was estimated by normalizing TCRbeta template counts to usable DNA, which was measured by amplifying reference genes present in all nucleated cells. Repertoire TCRs were annotated as SARS-CoV-2-specific when V gene, CDR3 amino acid sequence and J gene were exactly matched to a known reactive TCR set. The reference SARS-CoV-2 TCR set came from MIRA and was filtered for enrichment in COVID-19-positive ImmuneCODE repertoires, removing public or cross-reactive TCRs. Using the MIRA antigens, annotated TCRs were further analysed by specific ORF or by position within an ORF. Breadth was defined as annotated unique rearrangements over total unique productive rearrangements; depth was the summed frequency of those rearrangements. Group comparisons of TCR breadth used two-sided Wilcoxon rank-sum tests. The table was pulled from immuneACCESS by TCRdb, which kept in-frame rearrangements only. Such tables lose some clones; where checked, under half of the loss comes from unresolved V genes, and the rest has no known cause. V, J and clone size derive from that table, while D and trimming were established from the DNA sequence. Across this sample there are around 450,000 clones, with 90% seen only once. Around 4.5% of the sample is in the top ten clones.

A note on this clone: Its antigen is currently not known. Per-base qualities were not stored, and no clone one base away is much larger.

The paper as a whole reports these results and caveats: After vaccination, spike-specific CD8+ and CD4+ T cell responses were reported to show substantial breadth. The authors noted that the TCR breadth and depth analyses may have underestimated total T cell responses. Compared with placebo recipients, Ad26.COV2.S recipients showed higher spike-specific TCR breadth (P = 0.0014). Vaccine and placebo recipients had similar non-spike TCR breadth, a finding consistent with the vaccine containing only spike. The study was not powered for comparison of responses between vaccine doses or regimens.

Specimen: peripheral blood, collected in a trial of Ad26.COV2.S vaccine versus placebo. This TCR derives from a person between 18 and 65 years old who received the Ad26.COV2.S COVID-19 vaccine or a placebo. The chain links TRBV28 with TRBJ2-3, with no confident D gene call. CDR3 sequence: CASSLPLTTDTQYF. The nucleotide sequence reads TGTGCCAGCAGTTTACCACTGACCACAGATACGCAGTATTTT.